The rows below give T cell receptor beta chains drawn from one sample of a study of blood T cell repertoires in COVID-19. Data came from immunoSEQ multiplex PCR; TCRdb stores just in-frame clones and leaves some out. Among fewer than 650,000 clones listed, 85% to 90% were seen once. Sequenced: peripheral blood. Source of these receptors: a woman aged 50 to 60 with COVID-19, enrolled during active disease. The CDR3 runs from the conserved cysteine through the conserved F or W. The D gene is left open where the match is weak. Size values are once, few and many counts, or a class for expanded clones, and some rows have none.

TRBJ2-7,TRBV5-4,-,-,TGTGCCAGCAGCCACCGGGACTCCTACGAGCAGTACTTC,CASSHRDSYEQYF
TRBJ2-7,TRBV27,-,once,TGTGCCAGCAGTTTATGGGCAGGGGACCACGAGCAGTACTTC,CASSLWAGDHEQYF
TRBJ1-2,TRBV30,-,-,TGTGCCTGGAGTGTACGGCAGAAGGGGATCGGCTACACCTTC,CAWSVRQKGIGYTF
TRBJ2-1,TRBV7-6,TRBD1,-,TGTGCCAGCAGCTCCAGGACAGGGGGTCTCCTCTACAATGAGCAGTTCTTC,CASSSRTGGLLYNEQFF
TRBJ2-2,TRBV3-1/TRBV3-2,TRBD1,-,TGTGCCAGCAGCCGAGACAGGGGGAAGGAAGCCGGGGAGCTGTTTTTT,CASSRDRGKEAGELFF
TRBJ1-5,TRBV9,-,-,TGTGCCAGCAGCGTAGGAGGTTTCAATCAGCCCCAGCATTTT,CASSVGGFNQPQHF
TRBJ1-5,TRBV9,TRBD1,-,TGTGCCAGCAGAGATACAGGGGGTCAGCCCCAGCATTTT,CASRDTGGQPQHF
TRBJ1-2,TRBV6-6,TRBD1,-,TGTGCCAGCAGTGTAAACAGGGGATGGGGCTACACCTTC,CASSVNRGWGYTF
TRBJ2-2,TRBV7-9,TRBD2,-,TGTGCCAGCAGCTTACAAGCGGGGGGGCCGAGCACCGGGGAGCTGTTTTTT,CASSLQAGGPSTGELFF
TRBJ1-2,TRBV5-5,TRBD1,once,TGTGCCAGCAGCCTCATGACAGGGGGAAGCTATGGCTACACCTTC,CASSLMTGGSYGYTF
TRBJ2-2,TRBV5-1,TRBD1,-,TGCGCCAGCAGCGTACAGGGGGCGGGCACCGGGGAGCTGTTTTTT,CASSVQGAGTGELFF
TRBJ2-1,TRBV24-1,-,-,TGTGCCACCAGTGAATGGTATATGGCAGGAGGGCAGTTCTTC,CATSEWYMAGGQFF
TRBJ2-3,TRBV6-5,-,-,TGTGCCAGCAGACACGACGGGGGCACAGATACGCAGTATTTT,CASRHDGGTDTQYF
TRBJ2-1,TRBV5-4,TRBD2,-,TGTGCCAGCAGCTTGGCCACTAGCGGATACAATGAGCAGTTCTTC,CASSLATSGYNEQFF
TRBJ1-1,TRBV4-1,-,-,TGCGCCAGCAGCCCAGGGCCCGCCGATATGAACACTGAAGCTTTCTTT,CASSPGPADMNTEAFF
TRBJ1-5,TRBV24-1,TRBD1,-,TGTGCCACCAGTGCGGGGGACAGGGAGGCAGAGCCCCAGCATTTT,CATSAGDREAEPQHF
TRBJ1-2,TRBV7-9,-,-,TGTGCCAGCAGCCTAGGGGCGTTCAACTATGGCTACACCTTC,CASSLGAFNYGYTF
TRBJ1-4,TRBV7-8,-,-,TGTGCCAGCAGCCCCGGACACCAACATGAAAAACTGTTTTTT,CASSPGHQHEKLFF
TRBJ2-3,TRBV19,-,-,TGTGCCAGTCCTACCCCGCGAGCCTTTACGCAGTATTTT,CASPTPRAFTQYF
TRBJ1-4,TRBV6-5,-,-,TGTGCCAGCAGTAAAACTAGAAGAGGCGAAAAACTGTTTTTT,CASSKTRRGEKLFF
TRBJ1-2,TRBV30,TRBD1,-,TGTGCCTGGAACCCACAACAGGGGGCGATAACCACCTTC,CAWNPQQGAITTF
TRBJ1-1,TRBV27,-,few,TGTGCCAGCAGTTTAATTCCCCGGCAGGGCCGCTTCCCTGAAGCTTTCTTT,CASSLIPRQGRFPEAFF
TRBJ1-1,TRBV11-3,-,-,TGTGCCAGCAGCTTAGGGGCCGGCTTGAACACTGAAGCTTTCTTT,CASSLGAGLNTEAFF
TRBJ1-3,TRBV12-3/TRBV12-4,-,once,TGTGCCAGCAGTAACTTCTCTGGAAACACCATATATTTT,CASSNFSGNTIYF
TRBJ1-2,TRBV16,-,-,TGTGCCAGCAGCCAATCCGACGGGGAGGGCTACACCTTC,CASSQSDGEGYTF
TRBJ2-2,TRBV29-1,-,few,TGCAGCGTTGGGCAGGGGTTCGGGGAGCTGTTTTTT,CSVGQGFGELFF
TRBJ2-7,TRBV6-2/TRBV6-3,-,-,TGTGCCAGCAGTTACTACAGAACCTACGAGCAGTACTTC,CASSYYRTYEQYF
TRBJ1-1,TRBV29-1,-,-,TGCAGCGCCTTACAGGGAAGGACTGAAGCTTTCTTT,CSALQGRTEAFF
TRBJ1-2,TRBV12-1,-,-,TGTGCCAGCAGTTCTCCTGGCAGGGGGCACTATGGCTACACCTTC,CASSSPGRGHYGYTF
TRBJ2-7,TRBV6-5,-,-,TGTGCCAGCAGGACGGGAGACAGGGAGTTTAACGAGCAGTACTTC,CASRTGDREFNEQYF
TRBJ2-7,TRBV5-1,TRBD1,-,TGCGCCAGCAGCTTTACCGGGACAGGGACAGGGTACGAGCAGTACTTC,CASSFTGTGTGYEQYF
TRBJ1-5,TRBV19,-,-,TGTGCCAGTAAAGGGGCCCGAACGGATCAGCCCCAGCATTTT,CASKGARTDQPQHF
TRBJ2-1,TRBV29-1,-,-,TGCAGCGTTCAAACCGGGACTCTTTACAATGAGCAGTTCTTC,CSVQTGTLYNEQFF
TRBJ1-5,TRBV10-3,-,once,TGTGCCATCAGTGAGCTGGACAGCCGCCGGAGCAATCAGCCCCAGCATTTT,CAISELDSRRSNQPQHF
TRBJ1-2,TRBV30,-,-,TGTGCCTGGAGGTCAGGGGGCTACACCTTC,CAWRSGGYTF
TRBJ1-1,TRBV12-5,TRBD1,-,TGTGCTAGTGGTTTGCTCAGGACAGGGTCTGAAGCTTTCTTT,CASGLLRTGSEAFF
TRBJ1-5,TRBV19,-,-,TGTGCCAGTCTAATATCCGGGGGCAATCAGCCCCAGCATTTT,CASLISGGNQPQHF
TRBJ1-2,TRBV19,-,-,TGTGCCAGTAGTATCGGGGGGGATGCTAACTATGGCTACACCTTC,CASSIGGDANYGYTF
TRBJ1-1,TRBV7-2,-,-,TGTGCCAGCAGCTTAGGGGGGGGGCCTATTGCTTTCTTT,CASSLGGGPIAFF
TRBJ1-5,TRBV30,TRBD1,-,TGTGCCTGGAGTGTTCAAGGACAGGGGAAACAGCCCCAGCATTTT,CAWSVQGQGKQPQHF